This T cell receptor beta chain was observed in a study of blood T cell repertoires in COVID-19. Study background: There were acute and convalescent COVID-19 samples, and they came from the United States, Italy and Spain. Sources were T cells, B-cell-depleted T cells, or PBMCs; the material itself was cDNA or gDNA.

As originally analysed: Amplification of reference gene primers provided the estimated nucleated cell counts. Some clones are missing from TCRdb's copy, which holds only in-frame ones; the method was immunoSEQ multiplex PCR. V and J calls and clone size are given by that table; D and trimming were obtained from the DNA. The sample has roughly 150,000 clones, around 83% seen once. Germline loops: CDR1 SQVTM, CDR2 ANQGSEA. With 3 bases removed from V and 3 bases from J, the gap between germline ends came to 9 bases. The CDR3 covers 12 residues. The origin of this receptor is a woman aged 70 to 79 who had recovered from COVID-19. The sample comprised peripheral blood. The rearrangement uses TRBV29-1 and TRBJ2-7; D perhaps matches TRBD1 (5 bases). In DNA, the CDR3 is TGCAGCGTTGAGGGGCCAGACTACGAGCAGTACTTC. It encodes CSVEGPDYEQYF.